This T cell receptor (beta chain) was retrieved from a study of shared clonotypes between healthy human individuals (dated by TCRdb to 2020 to 2022). Study-level background: A couple of women and a few men aged 18 to 49 years were included in the cohort. To increase sequencing depth and limit assay-specific biases, different laboratories used diverse techniques to prepare libraries and sequence TCR repertoires. Each donor's leukapheresis produced roughly between about 0.8 and 8.9 billion PBMCs. For each donor, CD4 naive and CD4 memory were each run on three plates, CD8 naive on two plates, and CD8 memory on one plate. Blood TCR repertoires of four to six healthy adults were deeply sequenced to estimate repertoire size and the extent of clonotype sharing between individuals. Overall results and qualifications from the work: Rarefaction of sorted-subset datasets indicated incomplete sequencing despite the large sequencing depth. Because the study included a small number of donors, the genetic and exposure-history diversity represented was limited. Larger estimated clonotype richness was generally found for naive subsets than for memory subsets. Sharing across several donors was observed for around 5% of naive CD4, around 3.5% of naive CD8, 2% to 2.5% of memory CD4, and 0.4% of memory CD8 clonotypes. Pairwise subsampling led to the expectation that sequencing depth would affect the degree of clonotype sharing among donors. Compared with non-shared clonotypes, clonotypes shared by all four sorted-subset donors had higher generation probabilities. Sampling was limited to blood, and TCR repertoires in tissue likely differ from TCR repertoires in blood.

The donors were healthy, HIV-negative adults with no recently reported acute infections or vaccinations. Every donor was a Caucasian adult residing in Nashville, Tennessee, USA. CD4+ T cells were enriched through magnetic negative selection, after which naive cells were positively selected on CD45RA and the remaining negative fraction served as the memory subset. Blood was obtained by leukapheresis, after which PBMCs were separated by Ficoll-Histopaque density gradient centrifugation and cryopreserved in liquid nitrogen vapor phase. Analytical flow cytometry was used to check the purity and quantity of every magnetically sorted T cell population. Genomic DNA was isolated from every sorted fraction and measured by UV absorbance on a Nanodrop 2000c. About this clone itself: Its antigen target is currently unknown. Per-nucleotide qualities are absent, and no much larger clonotype sits a single base away.

TCR CDR3 regions were amplified from genomic DNA by multiplex PCR using the deep immunoSEQ assay. For each cell subset, the extracted genomic DNA was distributed evenly across all wells of several immunoSEQ 96-well plates, and each plate served as one replicate. For sorted subsets, each replicate PCR was loaded with around 220 ng genomic DNA, equivalent to 30,000 to 35,000 T cell genomes. Purified libraries were measured with a Qubit 3.0 fluorometer, size-checked on a Bioanalyzer 2100, and measured again with the KAPA Library Quantification kit. A separate single-read 150-cycle Illumina NextSeq 550 flow cell was used to sequence each immunoSEQ 96-well plate. The authors' analysis ran thus. The immunoSEQ output contained only junctional sequences without quality scores, so filtering could not match that applied to full-length reads. Sequences were annotated with PyIR, a Python wrapper for IgBLAST v1.9, and V/J genes and CDR3 were assigned using IMGT germline references. Reads were filtered out if the reads had weak V/J assignments (E-value above 1e-6), no CDR3, stop codons, out-of-frame junctions, or ambiguous translated residues. V3J clonotypes were defined by identical inferred V gene, J gene, and CDR3 amino acid sequence. The percentage overlap between two repertoires was calculated by dividing the number of shared unique clonotypes by the size of the smaller repertoire. Three approaches were used to assess repertoire richness: RTK rarefaction, the Chao1 estimator, and Recon v2.1 estimates of unobserved clonotypes. Generation probabilities were computed with OLGA for all TCRbeta clonotypes obtained by the gDNA method from several donors. In TCRdb, the immuneACCESS table is reduced to in-frame sequences with V and J assigned. These tables do not hold every clone; where another copy was compared, an unresolved V gene accounts for under half, and the others remain unexplained. V and J calls and clone size follow that table, whereas D and trimming were derived from the DNA. Present in this sample are 780,000 or so clones, 72% of which were seen just once. Approximately 1.8% of the sample goes to the ten largest clones.

The clonotype was recovered from a woman aged 25 to 39 in good health. Material: memory CD4+ T cells sorted from blood. In light of the paper, this sample's cell subset or site label describes: CD45RA-negative fraction.

The sequence in DNA is TGCAGCGTCGCCGACCTGGGAGAGACCCAGTACTTC. The translation is CSVADLGETQYF. Recombination joined TRBV29-1 with TRBJ2-5; the D gene identity is not certain. Taken from the germline V gene, the CDR1 and CDR2 loops are SQVTM and ANQGSEA. The CDR3 contains 12 residues, cysteine and phenylalanine counted. The only DNA kept is the CDR3, 36 bases in frame from the first base. V is reduced by 6 bases and J by 4 bases, leaving a spacing of 12 bases between them.